What follows describes a single T cell receptor (beta chain). Its antigen is unknown. Base quality data are lacking; no much larger clone is found one base away. This record belongs to a study of shared clonotypes between healthy human individuals (dated by TCRdb to the early 2020s). In the study overall: Three men and two women, aged 18 to 49 years, made up the cohort. Each donor's leukapheresis produced roughly between roughly 0.9 and 8.9 billion PBMCs. Blood TCR repertoires of roughly 5 healthy adults were deeply sequenced to estimate repertoire size and the extent of clonotype sharing between individuals. Libraries were prepared and TCR repertoires were sequenced by different laboratories using diverse techniques, in order to increase sequencing depth and limit assay-specific biases. For each donor, three plates each were used for CD4 naive and CD4 memory, two plates were used for CD8 naive, and one plate was used for CD8 memory.

Donors were healthy HIV-negative adults with no recently reported acute infections or vaccinations. Every donor was a Caucasian adult residing in Nashville, Tennessee, USA. CD4+ T cells were enriched by magnetic negative selection, after which naive cells were positively selected on CD45RA and the negative fraction was taken as the memory subset. Blood was collected by leukapheresis, and PBMCs were isolated by Ficoll-Histopaque density gradient centrifugation and then cryopreserved in liquid nitrogen vapor phase. Purity and quantity of every magnetically sorted T cell population were checked by analytical flow cytometry. Genomic DNA was isolated from every sorted fraction and measured by UV absorbance on a Nanodrop 2000c. Spanning cysteine to phenylalanine, the CDR3 consists of 16 amino acids. Of the read, only the CDR3 DNA is kept; its 48 bases are in frame from base 1. According to the germline V gene, CDR1 reads KGHSH and CDR2 reads LQKENI. Unmatched junction bases come to 7, with V trimmed by 3 bases and J by 4 bases.

Using the deep immunoSEQ assay, TCR CDR3 regions were amplified from genomic DNA by multiplex PCR. For each cell subset, the extracted genomic DNA was distributed evenly across all wells of several immunoSEQ 96-well plates, and each plate served as one replicate. Each replicate PCR for sorted subsets received 150 to 250 ng genomic DNA, equal to about 30,000 T cell genomes. Purified libraries were measured with a Qubit 3.0 fluorometer, size-checked on a Bioanalyzer 2100, and measured again with the KAPA Library Quantification kit. A separate single-read 150-cycle Illumina NextSeq 550 flow cell was used to sequence each immunoSEQ 96-well plate. On the authors' methods: Because only junctional sequences without quality scores were contained in the immunoSEQ output, filtering matching that applied to full-length reads could not be performed. Sequences were annotated with PyIR, a Python wrapper for IgBLAST v1.9, and V/J genes and CDR3 were assigned using IMGT germline references. Reads were filtered out if the reads had weak V/J assignments (E-value above 1e-6), no CDR3, stop codons, out-of-frame junctions, or ambiguous translated residues. V3J clonotypes were defined as sequences sharing an identical inferred V gene, J gene, and CDR3 amino acid sequence. Percentage overlap between repertoires was computed as shared unique clonotypes divided by the size of the smaller repertoire. Repertoire richness was assessed with RTK rarefaction, the Chao1 estimator, and Recon v2.1 estimates of unobserved clonotypes. For all TCRbeta clonotypes obtained by the gDNA method from several donors, generation probabilities were computed with OLGA. What TCRdb holds here is the immuneACCESS table cut down to in-frame rearrangements. Part of the clones is not present; checked against another copy, under half of the missing clones reflect an unresolved V gene, and the others are unexplained. The DNA was the basis for D and trimming; V, J and clone size are from that table. The sample table records 2 million to 2.5 million clones; approximately 94% of these occur just once. The ten largest clones add up to over 0.1% of the sample.

What the research found in general, with its limitations: Naive subsets generally had larger estimated clonotype richness than memory subsets. Compared with non-shared clonotypes, clonotypes shared by all four sorted-subset donors had higher generation probabilities. Even with the large sequencing depth, rarefaction of the sorted-subset datasets indicated that sequencing was incomplete. When four donors were compared, the shared fraction of clonotypes was about 5.5% for naive CD4, 3.5% to 4% for naive CD8, roughly 2.5% for memory CD4, and roughly 0.4% for memory CD8. Pairwise subsampling led to the expectation that sequencing depth would affect the degree of clonotype sharing among donors. Sampling was restricted to blood, and TCR repertoires in tissues likely differ from the TCR repertoires found in blood. The genetic and exposure-history diversity represented was limited by the small number of donors.

The chain couples TRBV18 to TRBJ2-2; TRBD1 matches 8 bases in the middle. This sequence was found in a man aged 18 to 30 in good health. The specimen sequenced was naive CD4+ T cells sorted from blood. The label giving this sample's cell subset or site can be read as: CD45RA+ positively selected. The sequenced DNA is TGTGCCAGCTCACCCTTATCGGGACAGGCCACCGGGGAGCTGTTTTTT. The resulting protein is CASSPLSGQATGELFF.